This T cell receptor beta chain was captured in a study of T cell responses to AZD1222 COVID-19 vaccine (dated by TCRdb to the early 2020s). Looking at the study overall: A total of about 240 trial participants underwent TCR sequencing, of whom some 210 received two doses of AZD1222 and about 25 received two doses of the MenACWY control vaccine. Trial participants were enrolled into age subgroups of 18-55, 56-69 and 70-plus years, which contained about 160, 30 and 59 TCR-sequenced participants, respectively. Points the paper makes about the study in general: No day 14 peak-response samples were available, so repertoires were characterized only after the peak T cell response. Conclusions about previously exposed vaccinees were limited because only six AZD1222 recipients were SARS-CoV-2 seropositive at baseline. Participants were mostly white British, with more females than males. The authors suggested clonal diversity may have been underestimated. After two AZD1222 doses, both the breadth and the depth of spike-specific TCRs were significantly higher than at day 0 and than in MenACWY recipients. Nearly half of unique spike-specific TCRs reportedly recognized epitopes outside regions mutated in the B.1.351 and B.1.1.7 variants. The 56-69-year group was small, and its depth increase did not reach significance, likely because of low power. Vaccine-associated CD4 TCRs spanned the whole spike protein, with dominant responses in regions 160-218 and 743-854.

Trimming accounts for 4 bases at V and 2 bases at J, while the number of junction bases matched to no gene is 9. For CDR1 and CDR2, the germline V gene (reference sequence) lists MNHEY and SMNVEV. There are 17 amino acids in the CDR3, from cysteine to phenylalanine inclusive. The retained sequence is limited to the CDR3, 51 bases, with the frame set at the first base. This sample's time point label indicates: about 28 days (+/-7) after the second vaccine dose. AZD1222 recipients whose second dose came at about 4 weeks and those whose second dose came at about 12 weeks were combined into one group, since spike-specific TCR depth and breadth did not differ between the two schedules. Vaccinee samples came from UK trials COV001 and COV002, including a single-blind randomized controlled phase 2/3 trial of AZD1222 (ChAdOx1 nCoV-19) in healthy adults. For TCRbeta chain sequencing, PBMC samples were collected from trial participants at day 0 and at day 28 after the second dose.

There are a few counts of this clone. Its antigen target is currently unknown. Base quality data are lacking; no much larger clone is found one base away. The CDR3 regions of human TCRbeta chains were analyzed by immunosequencing. Under the source paper's analysis protocol: Repertoire TCRs were checked for matches against a reference library of SARS-CoV-2-specific TCRs that had been generated using the MIRA antigen-specificity platform. Breadth meant the fraction of unique TCRs that were SARS-CoV-2-associated, whereas depth meant the fraction of total T cells that were SARS-CoV-2-associated. Using the MIRA data, each spike-specific TCR was assigned both to the spike region to which the TCR was reactive and to a CD4 or CD8 class. Log10-transformed breadth and depth values were compared by one-way ANOVA with Sidak's multiple comparisons tests. TCRdb retrieved this table from immuneACCESS and kept in-frame rearrangements only. Not all clones are present; in checked studies, unresolved V genes account for under half, and no reason is known for the remainder. V, J and clone size derive from that table, while D and trimming were established from the DNA sequence. The sample table records about 120,000 clones; over 80% of these occur just once. The biggest ten clones account for 6% to 9% of the sample.

This sample comprised peripheral blood, obtained 28 days after the second AZD1222 dose. This chain is built from TRBV27 and TRBJ2-3; TRBD2 lines up with 10 middle nucleotides. The sequence derives from an adult who received the AZD1222 COVID-19 vaccine. The sequence in DNA is TGTGCCAGCAGTTCCCAGCGGGGGGGAGGTTCCACAGATACGCAGTATTTT. Translated, it gives CASSSQRGGGSTDTQYF.